The source of this TCR beta chain is a study of T cells after yellow fever vaccination. TCRdb re-analysed the 5' RACE reads in MiXCR, keeping a single row per CDR3 protein. The sample carries about 300,000 distinct CDR3 sequences, about 4% recorded once. This clonotype has a count of ten or more. A junction end diverges from the germline sequence, so it may reflect a read error. CDR3 length equals 14 residues. Germline CDR1 and CDR2: SGHVS and FQNEAQ. The source is a man between 18 and 35 years old who received the YFV17D yellow fever vaccine. This specimen consisted of PBMCs, obtained 5 days after the yellow fever booster vaccination. The chain recombines TRBV7-8 with TRBJ1-3; tentatively, D is TRBD1 (5 bases). This chain's CDR3 is CASSRPGRGNTTYF. The CDR3 region has the DNA TGTGCCAGCAGCCGACCGGGACGTGGAAACACCACATATTTT.